This entry is about one TCR beta chain. This entry is derived from a study of blood T cell repertoires in COVID-19. Study as a whole: COVID-19 samples from acute and convalescent phases originated in the United States, Italy and Spain. The analysed material was cDNA or gDNA that came from T cells, B-cell-depleted T cells, or PBMCs.

Original handling: From reference gene primer amplification, estimates of nucleated cell counts were derived. TCRdb's table, derived via immunoSEQ multiplex PCR, lists solely in-frame clones and lacks some. That table is the source of V, J and clone size, and D and trimming were worked out from the DNA. In the table there are around 160,000 clones, 81% of which are singletons. This CDR3 has 11 residues. The V gene lost 7 bases and the J gene lost 5 bases, with 8 bases spanning the gap. Germline V gene sequence: CDR1 MNHEY, CDR2 SVGAGI. The rearrangement links TRBV6-5 to TRBJ2-5; D remains ambiguous. This sequence originates from a human donor with acute or convalescent COVID-19. The donor label of this sample is uncertain. The sequenced sample was peripheral blood. CDR3 region: CASTLVETQYF. The CDR3 DNA is TGTGCCAGCACCCTCGTCGAGACCCAGTACTTC.